The entry below gives a single TCR beta chain sequence along with its context. Antigen unknown. These data come from a study of T-cell reconstitution after alpha-beta-depleted transplantation in children. Findings and limits, study-wide: Newly generated T cells supplied most T-cell counts and diversity one year post-transplant. It was reported that alpha-beta T cells came from several hundred expanded graft clones (about two months after transplant). From surviving recipient T cells and thymic progenitors came the high day-60 TCRbeta diversity observed in some patients.

The TCRbeta library was prepared with unique molecular identifiers. TCRdb independently ran MiXCR on the PCR reads; one entry per CDR3 protein. The sample shows around 100,000 distinct CDR3 sequences, approximately 10% of them seen only once. The CDR3 is 17 residues long. Germline CDR1 and CDR2: KGHSH and LQKENI. Trimming stripped 0 bases from V and 8 bases from J, with 20 bases between. The sequence was collected from a boy between 2 and 10 years old with acute lymphoblastic leukemia, due to receive a stem cell transplant. The sequencing used PBMCs, collected before TCRalphabeta/CD19-depleted stem cell transplant. The chain is built from TRBV18 and TRBJ2-1; unclear D gene. The CDR3 spells CASSPPFRVHSPHEQFF. CDR3 DNA sequence: TGTGCCAGCTCACCACCGTTTAGGGTCCATTCCCCTCATGAGCAGTTCTTC.